One and the same sample provided the 5 T cell receptor beta chains below, sequenced in a study of blood T cell repertoires in COVID-19. TCRdb keeps only in-frame clones here, not all; method: immunoSEQ multiplex PCR. Of about 480,000 clones detected, 85% to 90% appear once; the ten largest clones hold around 1.9%. Source material: PBMCs or T cells enriched from blood (not recorded which). Every receptor here comes from a woman aged 40 to 50 who had recovered from COVID-19.

The rearrangement uses TRBV19 and TRBJ2-1; 11 bases agree with TRBD1. Trimming cost V 5 bases and J 6 bases; bases outside gene matches: 6. The CDR3 runs to 15 residues. From germline, CDR1 is LNHDA and CDR2 SQIVND (reference sequence). The CDR3 loop is CASSEPGQGGNEQFF. Written as DNA, the CDR3 is TGTGCCAGTAGTGAACCGGGACAGGGGGGCAATGAGCAGTTCTTC.

CDR3 loop: CASSPPQRTDVNTEAFF. The CDR3 coding sequence is TGTGCCAGCTCACCACCCCAGCGGACGGATGTGAACACTGAAGCTTTCTTT. The V gene is TRBV18, the J gene TRBJ1-1; the D is unclear. This CDR3 contains 17 residues. Looked up from germline, CDR1 is KGHSH and CDR2 is LQKENI. The V end was cut by 0 bases, the J end by 0 bases, with 14 bases between.

V usage is TRBV7-2 and J usage is TRBJ2-6, with 10 bases fitting TRBD1. This CDR3 has 16 amino acids. Germline trimming cut 5 bases from V and 4 bases from J; bases unmatched to any gene: 5. Germline values: CDR1 SGHTA, CDR2 FQGNSA. Written as DNA, the CDR3 is TGTGCCAGCAGCACCGGGACAGGGGCCGGGGCCAACGTCCTGACTTTC. It encodes CASSTGTGAGANVLTF.

The rearrangement joins TRBV28 to TRBJ2-2; possibly TRBD1 for D (6 bases). Germline CDR1 is MDHEN and CDR2 is SYDVKM. The CDR3 contains 15 residues. V was clipped by 7 bases and J by 5 bases, with 17 bases between them. CDR3 nucleotides: TGTGCCAGCATTCAGACAGGTTCTTCAACCGGGGAGCTGTTTTTT. It encodes CASIQTGSSTGELFF. The variable domain in full, completed from reference TRBV28 and TRBJ2-2, reads DVKVTQSSRYLVKRTGEKVFLECVQDMDHENMFWYRQDPGLGLRLIYFSYDVKMKEKGDIPEGYSVSREKKERFSLILESASTNQTSMYLCASIQTGSSTGELFFGEGSRLTVL.

The V call is TRBV27, the J call TRBJ1-5, with 9 nucleotides matching TRBD1. With V trimmed by 5 bases and J by 7 bases, 6 bases remained unmatched. Germline CDR1 is MNHEY and CDR2 is SMNVEV (reference sequence). There are 14 residues in the CDR3. CDR3 nucleotide sequence: TGTGCCAGCAGTCAAACAGGGGGCGGACAGCCCCAGCATTTT. The encoded protein is CASSQTGGGQPQHF.